The rows below give T cell receptor beta chains drawn from one sample of a study of T cell responses to AZD1222 COVID-19 vaccine. Clones were read by immunoSEQ multiplex PCR, and TCRdb kept only the in-frame ones, dropping some. The data show fewer than 80,000 clones, with about four fifths seen just once and 23% held by the top ten. The specimen comprised peripheral blood, sampled on day 0 of MenACWY control vaccination. Receptors were obtained from an adult in good health. Both conserved end residues are part of each CDR3. A D gene is named only where the DNA matches it firmly. A clone size is listed for some rows: how often the clone was seen (once, few, many), or a class if it is expanded.

>TRBV2|few|TRBJ1-3|NA|14
CASSRGHNGNTIYF
TGTGCCAGCAGTAGAGGACATAACGGAAACACCATATATTTT
>TRBV5-8|NA|TRBJ2-4|TRBD1|14
CASSEGQTGNIQYF
TGTGCCAGCAGCGAGGGACAGACGGGGAACATTCAGTACTTC
>TRBV9|few|TRBJ2-5|NA|14
CASSVGVLAETQYF
TGTGCCAGCAGCGTAGGAGTCCTAGCAGAGACCCAGTACTTC
>TRBV4-1|NA|TRBJ2-3|TRBD2|15
CASSQPGLAGDTQYF
TGCGCCAGCAGCCAACCCGGACTAGCGGGAGATACGCAGTATTTT
>TRBV3-1/TRBV3-2|few|TRBJ2-7|NA|15
CASSQGPGEGYEQYF
TGTGCCAGCAGCCAAGGACCGGGAGAAGGCTACGAGCAGTACTTC
>TRBV30|NA|TRBJ2-3|NA|14
CAWSGAGRIDTQYF
TGTGCCTGGAGCGGCGCAGGGAGGATAGATACGCAGTATTTT
>TRBV30|once|TRBJ1-1|NA|13
CVSSNSMNTEAFF
TGTGTCTCGAGCAACAGCATGAACACTGAAGCTTTCTTT
>TRBV19|NA|TRBJ1-1|NA|13
CASRPPTESEAFF
TGTGCCAGTAGACCGCCCACGGAGTCTGAAGCTTTCTTT
>TRBV7-2|NA|TRBJ1-1|NA|13
CASTLQLNTEAFF
TGTGCCAGCACCCTACAATTGAACACTGAAGCTTTCTTT
>TRBV12-3/TRBV12-4|NA|TRBJ1-6|NA|13
CASSLGGDSPLHF
TGTGCCAGCAGCCTTGGGGGGGATTCACCCCTCCACTTT
>TRBV6-2/TRBV6-3|NA|TRBJ2-1|NA|16
CASSPDTLITYNEQFF
TGTGCCAGCAGTCCCGACACCCTTATAACCTACAATGAGCAGTTCTTC
>TRBV5-1|NA|TRBJ2-5|TRBD2|15
CASSLRLAPQETQYF
TGCGCCAGCAGTCTACGACTAGCTCCTCAGGAGACCCAGTACTTC
>TRBV6-5|few|TRBJ1-2|NA|14
CASTLSGGVYGYTF
TGTGCCAGCACCTTATCAGGTGGGGTCTATGGCTACACCTTC